The text below deals with one T cell receptor beta chain. Its cognate antigen is unknown. CDR3 size: 14 residues. Per the germline V gene, CDR1 is MNHEY and CDR2 is SMNVEV (reference sequence). The trim removed 5 bases at V and 1 base at J, leaving 3 bases unmatched. This sample stems from a study of shared clonotypes between healthy human individuals. Study-level results: Tissues were not sampled, only blood, and their repertoires likely differ.

The data were produced by immunoSEQ multiplex PCR, yet TCRdb's version contains in-frame clones alone and is incomplete. The sample includes approximately 1.5 million clones, roughly 98% of them seen just once. The genes are TRBV27 and TRBJ2-7; TRBD1 aligns across 9 bases. Sequenced: naive CD4+ T cells sorted from blood. The subset: CD45RA+ positively selected. This sequence originates from a man aged 25 to 40 in good health. The CDR3, as DNA: TGTGCCAGCAGTGGGACAGGGTGGTCCTACGAGCAGTACTTC. It translates to CASSGTGWSYEQYF.